Listed here are 23 T cell receptor beta chains from one sample, sequenced in a study of glioma-infiltrating T cells after dendritic cell vaccination. Profiling relied on immunoSEQ multiplex PCR, and the TCRdb table lists in-frame clones only, not all of them. The table has 95,000 or so clones, over 65% seen once. Sequences were derived from blood, sampled before dendritic cell vaccination. Every receptor here comes from a human donor with glioblastoma.

This chain uses TRBV4-1 with TRBJ2-7; weak D call: TRBD1 (6 bases). V was clipped by 0 bases and J by 5 bases, with 11 bases between them. The CDR3 extends over 14 amino acids. Germline CDR1 MGHRA, CDR2 YSYEKL. In nucleotides, the CDR3 is TGCGCCAGCAGCCAAGATCGCCAGGGGAACGAGCAGTACTTC. Translating it yields CASSQDRQGNEQYF.

This clone showed up just once. The chain carries TRBV10-3 and TRBJ2-7; D is uncertain. The CDR3 contains 17 residues. From germline, CDR1 is ENHRY and CDR2 SYGVKD. Trimming stripped 4 bases from V and 4 bases from J, with 23 bases between. This CDR3 is CAISGTSVVRPVYEQYF. CDR3 in DNA: TGTGCCATCAGTGGTACAAGCGTCGTCCGTCCCGTGTACGAGCAGTACTTC.

The sample holds one count of this clone. The genes are TRBV7-2 and TRBJ2-3; D gene ambiguous. This CDR3 has 15 residues. Germline loops: CDR1 SGHTA, CDR2 FQGNSA. Trimming pared 5 bases from V and 2 bases from J, leaving 14 bases between. CDR3 in DNA: TGTGCCAGCAGCCGCCAGGATGCCCCCACAGATACGCAGTATTTT. It codes for CASSRQDAPTDTQYF.

This clone was observed a single time. V and J are TRBV4-1 and TRBJ2-7; D is ambiguous. There are 12 residues in the CDR3. Trimming removed 2 bases from V and 6 bases from J, with 8 bases in between. The germline V gene encodes CDR1 MGHRA and CDR2 YSYEKL. CDR3 residues: CASSQSAVEQYF. Here the CDR3 DNA reads TGCGCCAGCAGCCAAAGCGCGGTCGAGCAGTACTTC.

The chain uses TRBV18 and TRBJ1-1; D is unresolved. Germline CDR1 and CDR2: KGHSH and LQKENI. The CDR3 has 17 residues. Trimming took 3 bases from V and 1 from J, leaving 18 bases between them. CDR3 sequence reads: CASSPPLLPEPNTEAFF. In DNA, the CDR3 is TGTGCCAGCTCACCCCCGCTCCTTCCAGAACCGAACACTGAAGCTTTCTTT.

V gene TRBV28 combines with J gene TRBJ2-7, with 10 bases matching TRBD1. Germline assignment: CDR1 MDHEN and CDR2 SYDVKM. The CDR3 consists of 15 residues. Trimming cost V 5 bases and J 3 bases; bases outside gene matches: 7. The CDR3 protein is CASSTRDRGGYEQYF. CDR3 DNA sequence: TGTGCCAGCAGTACCCGGGACAGGGGAGGCTACGAGCAGTACTTC.

The chain joins TRBV5-1 to TRBJ2-2; 9 nucleotides agree with TRBD1. The junction had 10 bases not matched to a gene; V was cut back by 4 bases and J by 6 bases. Germline values: CDR1 SGHRS, CDR2 YFSETQ. The CDR3 is 16 residues long. The CDR3 protein is CASSAPGQGEAGELFF. In DNA form, the CDR3 reads TGCGCCAGCAGCGCCCCGGGACAGGGTGAGGCCGGGGAGCTGTTTTTT.

The gene calls are TRBV28 and TRBJ2-1; D ambiguous. Trimming stripped 6 bases from V and 2 bases from J, with 14 bases between. Germline values: CDR1 MDHEN, CDR2 SYDVKM. CDR3 length equals 15 residues. The CDR3 DNA sequence: TGTGCCAGCAGCTCGGAGACGGCCACCTACAATGAGCAGTTCTTC. Residues: CASSSETATYNEQFF.

The chain employs TRBV18 and TRBJ1-3; TRBD1 agrees at 11 bases. The V segment lost 3 bases and the J segment 7 bases; nucleotides outside the gene matches: 5. CDR3 length: 15 amino acids. Germline lookup yields CDR1 KGHSH and CDR2 LQKENI. The CDR3 region has the DNA TGTGCCAGCTCACCCCAGGACAGGGGGCTTAACACCATATATTTT. Protein product: CASSPQDRGLNTIYF.

The table lists this clone with a count of one. The rearrangement joins TRBV5-1 to TRBJ1-1; a weak D match, TRBD1 (6 bases). There are 13 residues in the CDR3. Trimming took 2 bases from V and 1 from J, leaving 6 bases between them. Germline loops: CDR1 SGHRS, CDR2 YFSETQ. The CDR3 DNA reads TGCGCCAGCAGCTTACAGGGGAACACTGAAGCTTTCTTT. Residues: CASSLQGNTEAFF.

There are a few counts of this clone. This chain uses TRBV29-1 with TRBJ2-7; no reliable D call. Trimming shortened V by 1 base and J by 0 bases, and 10 bases separated the two germline ends. The CDR3 runs 14 residues. Germline values: CDR1 SQVTM, CDR2 ANQGSEA. The CDR3 DNA sequence: TGCAGCGTTGAAGGCTTGGGCCCCTCCTACGAGCAGTACTTC. Its translation is CSVEGLGPSYEQYF.

This chain links TRBV2 with TRBJ1-2; 9 bases align to TRBD1. Germline-derived CDR1 and CDR2 are SNHLY and FYNNEI. CDR3 length equals 14 residues. V lost 5 bases to trimming and J lost 2 bases; unmatched junction nucleotides: 3. Here the CDR3 reads CASSLQGANYGYTF. The DNA for the CDR3 is TGTGCCAGCAGTTTACAGGGGGCGAACTATGGCTACACCTTC.

J is TRBJ2-7 and V is TRBV18, with 7 bases fitting TRBD2. J lost 1 base, V lost 3 bases, and 3 bases had no gene match. Germline values: CDR1 KGHSH, CDR2 LQKENI. There are 14 residues in the CDR3. CDR3: CASSPGLQSYEQYF. The DNA for the CDR3 is TGTGCCAGCTCACCGGGACTACAATCCTACGAGCAGTACTTC.

The gene calls are TRBV5-1 and TRBJ1-1; no reliable D call. This CDR3 region has 15 residues. Germline assignment: CDR1 SGHRS and CDR2 YFSETQ. Trimming cost V 3 bases and J 0 bases, with 12 bases left between them. DNA of the CDR3: TGCGCCAGCAGCTGGAACAGCCCTATGAACACTGAAGCTTTCTTT. This gives the protein CASSWNSPMNTEAFF.

The CDR3 sequence is CASSPGLAGGDEQFF. The CDR3, as DNA: TGTGCCAGCAGCCCGGGACTAGCGGGAGGGGATGAGCAGTTCTTC. The J gene is TRBJ2-1, the V gene TRBV5-4, with 16 bases aligning to TRBD2. Germline V gene sequence: CDR1 SGHNT, CDR2 YYREEE (reference sequence). The CDR3 extends over 15 amino acids. V dropped 4 bases and J dropped 8; count of bases not matched to a gene: 3.

The sample holds a few counts of this clone. The rearrangement joins TRBV5-1 to TRBJ1-1; 7 nucleotides match TRBD1. The CDR3 contains 15 residues. The junction had 8 bases not matched to a gene; V was cut back by 2 bases and J by 4 bases. The germline CDR1 and CDR2 sequences are SGHRS and YFSETQ. This CDR3 is CASSLQGRGGTEAFF. CDR3 nucleotides: TGCGCCAGCAGCTTACAGGGGCGCGGAGGCACTGAAGCTTTCTTT.

This clone appeared once. The V call is TRBV27, the J call TRBJ2-1; 12 bases map to TRBD2. This CDR3 has 17 residues. Germline CDR1 MNHEY, CDR2 SMNVEV (reference sequence). Losses at the gene ends were 3 bases for V and 6 bases for J; bases not matched to a gene: 9. The CDR3 region is CASSFPRLAGALNEQFF. CDR3 sequence (DNA): TGTGCCAGCAGTTTTCCCCGACTAGCGGGGGCCCTCAATGAGCAGTTCTTC.

CDR3 sequence (DNA): TGTGCCAGCAGCCATGTCGGGAGGTACTACTACAATGAGCAGTTCTTC. As protein: CASSHVGRYYYNEQFF. This chain connects TRBV14 to TRBJ2-1; 7 nucleotides line up with TRBD2. This CDR3 spans 16 amino acids. The germline V gene has CDR1 SGHDN and CDR2 FVKESK. V shed 3 bases, J shed 3 bases, and the junction held 8 bases outside the gene matches.

The V and J genes are TRBV27 and TRBJ1-4; 8 positions agree with TRBD1. CDR3 length: 15 residues. In germline, CDR1 is MNHEY, CDR2 SMNVEV (reference sequence). Losses at the gene ends were 6 bases for V and 7 bases for J; bases not matched to a gene: 10. CDR3 in amino acids: CASSKTDRGSEKLFF. The DNA of the CDR3 is TGTGCCAGCAGCAAAACAGACAGGGGCAGTGAAAAACTGTTTTTT.

The rearrangement uses TRBV4-3 and TRBJ2-7, with D hard to call. CDR1 and CDR2 (germline): LGHNA, YSLEER. Trimming took 1 base from V and 4 from J, leaving 14 bases between them. The CDR3 runs 15 residues. CDR3 amino acids: CASSQAPTVEYEQYF. The DNA of the CDR3 is TGCGCCAGCAGCCAAGCCCCTACCGTAGAGTACGAGCAGTACTTC.

This clone showed up just a few times. The chain combines TRBV7-9 with TRBJ2-2, with D unclear. The germline V gene has CDR1 SEHNR and CDR2 FQNEAQ (reference sequence). V was cut by 5 bases and J by 4 bases, with 17 bases left in between. The CDR3 is made up of 16 amino acids. CDR3 residues: CASSVAAGAGTGELFF. CDR3 nucleotide sequence: TGTGCCAGCAGCGTCGCAGCTGGAGCCGGCACCGGGGAGCTGTTTTTT.

J is TRBJ2-5 and V is TRBV11-2; 7 bases align to TRBD2. This CDR3 contains 16 residues. Germline loops: CDR1 SGHAT, CDR2 FQNNGV. J lost 5 bases, V lost 4 bases, and 13 bases had no gene match. CDR3: CASSSGLGRIQETQYF. The CDR3 bases are TGTGCCAGCAGCTCTGGACTAGGTCGAATCCAGGAGACCCAGTACTTC. Full variable domain (rest looked up from reference TRBV11-2 and TRBJ2-5): EAGVAQSPRYKIIEKRQSVAFWCNPISGHATLYWYQQILGQGPKLLIQFQNNGVVDDSQLPKDRFSAERLKGVDSTLKIQPAKLEDSAVYLCASSSGLGRIQETQYFGPGTRLLVL.

DNA of the CDR3: TGTGCCAGCAGTGGAACAGGGTTTGGCTACACCTTC. This gives the protein CASSGTGFGYTF. The chain combines TRBV6-4 with TRBJ1-2, with a weak D call TRBD1 (6 bases). Germline V lookup: CDR1 MRHNA, CDR2 SNTAGT. The CDR3 length is 12 residues. Trimming removed 4 bases from V and 7 bases from J, with 10 bases in between.